A selection of T cell receptor beta chains follows, all from one sample in a study of cytomegalovirus exposure and HLA in healthy donors. Data came from immunoSEQ multiplex PCR; TCRdb stores just in-frame clones and leaves some out. The data contain roughly 150,000 clones, about 75% of them seen just once; the ten biggest clones take up roughly 4.5%. Sequences were obtained from PBMCs. Source of these receptors: a man aged 18 to 35 in good health and CMV-seropositive. Each CDR3 is given without its conserved first and last residue. The order of the fields is D gene, clone size, V gene, J gene, CDR3 protein. A D gene is named only where the DNA matches it firmly. The size entry is marked missing in some rows and otherwise reads once, few, many or a size class.

d_gene: TRBD1
abundance: .
v_gene: TRBV5-1
j_gene: TRBJ1-1
CDR3aa: ASSPGQQNTEAF

d_gene: .
abundance: few
v_gene: TRBV7-9
j_gene: TRBJ1-1
CDR3aa: ASSSSGDTEAF

d_gene: .
abundance: .
v_gene: TRBV20-1
j_gene: TRBJ1-1
CDR3aa: SDKGVREAF

d_gene: .
abundance: .
v_gene: TRBV6-5
j_gene: TRBJ1-1
CDR3aa: ASSSHREENTEAF

d_gene: .
abundance: .
v_gene: TRBV28
j_gene: TRBJ1-2
CDR3aa: ASSPAGPNYGYT

d_gene: .
abundance: .
v_gene: TRBV5-1
j_gene: TRBJ1-4
CDR3aa: ASSLGRSGEKLF

d_gene: .
abundance: .
v_gene: TRBV29-1
j_gene: TRBJ1-2
CDR3aa: SVGGNDGYT

d_gene: TRBD1
abundance: .
v_gene: TRBV27
j_gene: TRBJ1-2
CDR3aa: ASSPRTGRVHGYT

d_gene: TRBD1
abundance: .
v_gene: TRBV28
j_gene: TRBJ1-1
CDR3aa: ASSSRDSGPRFTEAF

d_gene: .
abundance: .
v_gene: TRBV10-3
j_gene: TRBJ1-2
CDR3aa: AISEKTPDYGYT

d_gene: .
abundance: .
v_gene: TRBV7-7
j_gene: TRBJ2-2
CDR3aa: ASSPKLLGRGSGELF

d_gene: TRBD1
abundance: .
v_gene: TRBV10-3
j_gene: TRBJ1-1
CDR3aa: AISAPGGNTEAF

d_gene: .
abundance: .
v_gene: TRBV7-9
j_gene: TRBJ1-2
CDR3aa: ASTGEGRGYT

d_gene: TRBD1
abundance: once
v_gene: TRBV6-1
j_gene: TRBJ1-2
CDR3aa: ASSGSGGVGNYGYT

d_gene: .
abundance: few
v_gene: TRBV10-3
j_gene: TRBJ2-6
CDR3aa: AISLGSSGANVLT

d_gene: .
abundance: .
v_gene: TRBV19
j_gene: TRBJ2-1
CDR3aa: ASSWGPRYNEQF

d_gene: TRBD1
abundance: .
v_gene: TRBV7-2
j_gene: TRBJ1-6
CDR3aa: ASSPHGTGGSPLH

d_gene: .
abundance: .
v_gene: TRBV16
j_gene: TRBJ1-1
CDR3aa: ASSQGRVATEAF

d_gene: .
abundance: .
v_gene: TRBV30
j_gene: TRBJ2-1
CDR3aa: AWRADRSGEQF

d_gene: TRBD2
abundance: .
v_gene: TRBV7-9
j_gene: TRBJ2-2
CDR3aa: AISGTSGTTGELF

d_gene: .
abundance: .
v_gene: TRBV5-6
j_gene: TRBJ2-3
CDR3aa: ASSSPEGGRLITDTQY

d_gene: .
abundance: many
v_gene: TRBV27
j_gene: TRBJ1-1
CDR3aa: ASSLSPTVMTEAF

d_gene: .
abundance: once
v_gene: TRBV19
j_gene: TRBJ2-1
CDR3aa: ASSPYAGRGFDEQF

d_gene: .
abundance: .
v_gene: TRBV30
j_gene: TRBJ2-6
CDR3aa: AWSVEPRGANVLT

d_gene: .
abundance: .
v_gene: TRBV30
j_gene: TRBJ2-6
CDR3aa: AWRMTRNSGANVLT

d_gene: TRBD1
abundance: .
v_gene: TRBV6-1
j_gene: TRBJ1-3
CDR3aa: ASRQTGGGGNTIY